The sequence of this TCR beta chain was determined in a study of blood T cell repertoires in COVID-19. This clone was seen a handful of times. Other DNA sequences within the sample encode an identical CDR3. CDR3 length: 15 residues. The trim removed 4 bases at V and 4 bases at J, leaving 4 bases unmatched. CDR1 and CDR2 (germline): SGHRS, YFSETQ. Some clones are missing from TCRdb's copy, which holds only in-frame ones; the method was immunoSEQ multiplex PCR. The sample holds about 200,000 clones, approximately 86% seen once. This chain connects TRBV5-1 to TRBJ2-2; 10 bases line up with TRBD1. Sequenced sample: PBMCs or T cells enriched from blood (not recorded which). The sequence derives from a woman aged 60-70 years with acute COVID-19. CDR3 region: CASSVGQGSTGELFF. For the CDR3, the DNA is TGCGCCAGCAGCGTGGGACAGGGGAGCACCGGGGAGCTGTTTTTT.